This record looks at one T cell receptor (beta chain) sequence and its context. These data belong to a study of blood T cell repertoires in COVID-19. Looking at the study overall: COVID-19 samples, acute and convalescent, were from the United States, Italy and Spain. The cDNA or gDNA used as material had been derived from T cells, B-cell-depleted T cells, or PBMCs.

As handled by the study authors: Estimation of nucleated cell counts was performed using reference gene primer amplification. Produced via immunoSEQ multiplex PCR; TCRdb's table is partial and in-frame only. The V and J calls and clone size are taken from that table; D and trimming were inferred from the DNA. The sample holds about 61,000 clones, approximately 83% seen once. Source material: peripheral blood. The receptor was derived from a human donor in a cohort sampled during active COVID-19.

CDR3 DNA sequence: TGTGCCAGTAGTAGACAGAACTTCGGCAATCAGCCCCAGCATTTT. Its translation is CASSRQNFGNQPQHF. This chain uses TRBV19 with TRBJ1-5, with a tentative D call TRBD1 (5 bases). The CDR3 is 15 residues long. Per the germline V gene, CDR1 is LNHDA and CDR2 is SQIVND (reference sequence). Trimming pared 4 bases from V and 2 bases from J, leaving 12 bases between.